This T cell receptor (beta chain) is from a study of T-cell reconstitution after alpha-beta-depleted transplantation in children. Findings and caveats of the study: Several hundred expanded graft clones reportedly gave rise to the alpha-beta T cells present about two months after transplant.

This sample's TCRbeta library carried unique molecular identifier barcodes. TCRdb re-called the PCR reads with MiXCR, one entry per CDR3 protein. The sample has roughly 6,100 distinct CDR3 sequences, 15% to 17% seen once. Germline CDR1 SQVTM, CDR2 ANQGSEA. Trimming left V 7 bases short and J 5 bases short, with 14 bases between. This CDR3 is built from 12 residues. There are many counts of this clonotype. The antigen is undetermined. This rearrangement joins TRBV29-1 to TRBJ1-1; D not resolved. The sequence was obtained from a patient aged 2-10 years who had a stem cell transplant for inherited bone marrow failure, so the T cells may come from the graft donor. This material consisted of PBMCs, mostly from graft donor cells, taken 180 days after TCRalphabeta/CD19-depleted stem cell transplant. The DNA of the CDR3 is TGCAGCGGAAGGGCTTGGAAAACTGAAGCTTTCTTT. The encoded protein is CSGRAWKTEAFF. The variable domain in full, with the rest retrieved from reference TRBV29-1 and TRBJ1-1, is SAVISQKPSRDICQRGTSLTIQCQVDSQVTMMFWYRQQPGQSLTLIATANQGSEATYESGFVIDKFPISRPNLTFSTLTVSNMSPEDSSIYLCSGRAWKTEAFFGQGTRLTVV.